This T cell receptor (beta chain) appears in the sequencing data of a study of blood T cell repertoires in COVID-19. CDR3 length: 16 amino acids. Germline trimming cut 2 bases from V and 5 bases from J; bases unmatched to any gene: 9. Germline V lookup: CDR1 SGHRS, CDR2 YFSETQ. TCRdb's copy holds only in-frame clones and misses some; the assay was immunoSEQ multiplex PCR. This sample has fewer than 400,000 clones, with around 85% found just once. Participants' reported clinical history set cohort assignment. Sequencing was done on a sample of PBMCs or T cells enriched from blood (not recorded which). The chain combines TRBV5-1 with TRBJ2-2, with 7 bases identical to TRBD2. This TCR derives from a woman aged 30 to 39 who had been exposed to COVID-19. The CDR3 here is CASSFQAGLLTGELFF. The DNA for the CDR3 is TGCGCCAGCAGCTTCCAAGCGGGGCTCCTAACCGGGGAGCTGTTTTTT.